This T cell receptor beta chain was identified in a study of T cell repertoires in ileal Crohn's disease. Findings of the study overall: Mucosal expansions were suggested to be mainly CD8 T cells.

This clone was counted once. No antigen is known for it. Sequencing was performed with immunoSEQ multiplex PCR; in TCRdb, only in-frame clones are kept and a portion is missing. The sample consists of 15,000 to 20,000 clones, 85% to 95% of them appearing once. Germline loops: CDR1 MNHNS, CDR2 SASEGT. The ends were cut back, 6 bases at V and 0 bases at J, with 10 bases in the middle. This CDR3 is 14 amino acids long. The receptor comes from an adult with Crohn's disease. The chain recombines TRBV6-1 with TRBJ2-3, with D tentatively TRBD1 (5 bases). Input material: ileal tissue. The CDR3 DNA is TGTGCCAGCAGAACGACAGAGAGCACAGATACGCAGTATTTT. Amino acid sequence: CASRTTESTDTQYF.